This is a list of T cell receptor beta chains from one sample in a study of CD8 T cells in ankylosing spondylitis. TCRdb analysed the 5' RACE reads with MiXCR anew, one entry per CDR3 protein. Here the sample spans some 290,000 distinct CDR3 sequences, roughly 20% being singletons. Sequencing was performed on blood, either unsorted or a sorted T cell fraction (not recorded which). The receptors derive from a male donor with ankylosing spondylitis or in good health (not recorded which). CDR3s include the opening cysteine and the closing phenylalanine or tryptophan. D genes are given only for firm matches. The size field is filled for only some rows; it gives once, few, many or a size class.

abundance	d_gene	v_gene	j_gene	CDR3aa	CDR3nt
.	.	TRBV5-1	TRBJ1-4	CASSLGGQGNEKLFF	TGCGCCAGCAGCTTGGGGGGGCAGGGAAATGAAAAACTGTTTTTT
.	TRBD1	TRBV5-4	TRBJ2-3	CASSGTGVTTDTQYF	TGTGCCAGCAGCGGTACAGGGGTTACCACAGATACGCAGTATTTT
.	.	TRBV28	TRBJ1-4	CASKLGRTASHEKLFF	TGTGCCAGCAAATTGGGGCGGACAGCTAGCCATGAAAAACTGTTTTTT
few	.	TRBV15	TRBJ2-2	CATSRNDLVPGELFF	TGTGCCACCAGCAGAAACGACTTGGTTCCCGGGGAGCTGTTTTTT
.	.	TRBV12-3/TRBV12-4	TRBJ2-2	CATAPIGYRLNTGELFF	TGTGCCACGGCCCCAATCGGGTACAGACTGAACACCGGGGAGCTGTTTTTT
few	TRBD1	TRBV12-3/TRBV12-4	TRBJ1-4	CASRSRGQGGYEKLFF	TGTGCCAGCAGATCAAGGGGACAGGGAGGGTACGAAAAACTGTTTTTT
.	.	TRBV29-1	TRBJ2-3	CSVEFSTDTQYF	TGCAGCGTTGAGTTCAGCACAGATACGCAGTATTTT
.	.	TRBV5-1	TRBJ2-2	CASRGEGKLFF	TGCGCCAGCAGAGGAGAGGGCAAGCTGTTTTTT
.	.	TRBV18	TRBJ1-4	CASSPQRADEKLFF	TGTGCCAGCTCACCCCAGAGGGCGGATGAAAAACTGTTTTTT
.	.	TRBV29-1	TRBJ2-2	CSVAPTGTGELFF	TGCAGCGTTGCCCCGACGGGCACCGGGGAGCTGTTTTTT
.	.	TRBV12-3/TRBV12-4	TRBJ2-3	CASSLISGTQYF	TGTGCCAGCAGTTTGATTAGCGGTACGCAGTATTTT
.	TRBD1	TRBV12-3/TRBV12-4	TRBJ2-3	CASSTRTGGTTDTQYF	TGTGCCAGCAGTACCCGGACAGGGGGAACCACAGATACGCAGTATTTT
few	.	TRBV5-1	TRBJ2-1	CASSRGARADEQFF	TGCGCCAGCAGCCGTGGGGCTAGGGCAGATGAGCAGTTCTTC
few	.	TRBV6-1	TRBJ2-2	CASNPGRGAGELFF	TGTGCCAGCAATCCGGGACGAGGGGCCGGGGAGCTGTTTTTT
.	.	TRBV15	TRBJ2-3	CATSREARTDTQYF	TGTGCCACCAGCAGAGAGGCCCGCACAGATACGCAGTATTTT
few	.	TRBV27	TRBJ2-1	CASSLRGTNNEQFF	TGTGCCAGCAGTTTAAGGGGGACAAACAATGAGCAGTTCTTC
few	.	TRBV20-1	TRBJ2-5	CSARSPYQETQYF	TGCAGTGCTAGGAGTCCGTACCAAGAGACCCAGTACTTC
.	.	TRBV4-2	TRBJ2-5	CASSQESGKETQYF	TGTGCCAGCAGCCAAGAATCCGGAAAAGAGACCCAGTACTTC
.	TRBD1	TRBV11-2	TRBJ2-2	CASSGWTGGMGELFF	TGTGCCAGCAGCGGCTGGACAGGGGGGATGGGGGAGCTGTTTTTT
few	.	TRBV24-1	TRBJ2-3	CATSDLGAPDTQYF	TGTGCCACCAGTGATTTGGGGGCGCCAGATACGCAGTATTTT
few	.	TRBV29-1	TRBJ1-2	CSVGASGTRANYGYTF	TGCAGCGTGGGGGCCTCCGGGACACGAGCTAACTATGGCTACACCTTC
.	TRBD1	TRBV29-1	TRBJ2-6	CSVSGQGFGANVLTF	TGCAGCGTTTCGGGACAGGGATTTGGGGCCAACGTCCTGACTTTC
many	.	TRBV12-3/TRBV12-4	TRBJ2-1	CASSLASTVYNEQFF	TGTGCCAGCAGTTTAGCGTCCACCGTATACAATGAGCAGTTCTTC
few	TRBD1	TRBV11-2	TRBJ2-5	CASSLDPGQGQETQYF	TGTGCCAGCAGCTTAGATCCGGGACAGGGTCAGGAGACCCAGTACTTC
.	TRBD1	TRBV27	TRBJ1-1	CASSLTGGPIDTEAFF	TGTGCCAGCAGTTTGACAGGGGGGCCCATCGACACTGAAGCTTTCTTT
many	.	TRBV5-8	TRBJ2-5	CASSLPRGEETQYF	TGTGCCAGCAGCCTCCCTCGCGGGGAGGAGACCCAGTACTTC
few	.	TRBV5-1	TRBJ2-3	CASSRGDTDTQYF	TGCGCCAGCAGCCGCGGGGACACAGATACGCAGTATTTT
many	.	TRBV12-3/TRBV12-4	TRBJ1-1	CASSFGMNTEAFF	TGTGCCAGCAGTTTCGGTATGAACACTGAAGCTTTCTTT
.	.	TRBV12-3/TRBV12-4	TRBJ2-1	CASSFRDEQFF	TGTGCCAGCAGTTTTCGGGATGAGCAGTTCTTC
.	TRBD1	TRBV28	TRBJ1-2	CVSSQGADYGYTF	TGTGTCAGCAGCCAGGGGGCGGACTATGGCTACACCTTC
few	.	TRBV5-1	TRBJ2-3	CASSLGTARDTQYF	TGCGCCAGCAGCCTGGGGACGGCGCGGGATACGCAGTATTTT
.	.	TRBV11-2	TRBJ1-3	CASSLEGFSGNTIYF	TGTGCCAGCAGCTTAGAGGGATTCTCTGGAAACACCATATATTTT
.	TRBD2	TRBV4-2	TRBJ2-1	CASSRGAGTSYNEQFF	TGTGCCAGCAGCCGGGGAGCGGGAACCTCCTACAATGAGCAGTTCTTC
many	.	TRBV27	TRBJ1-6	CASSLVRPTANSPLHF	TGTGCCAGCAGTTTAGTCAGGCCTACAGCAAATTCACCCCTCCACTTT
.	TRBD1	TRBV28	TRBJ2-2	CASSFQGAFSTGELFF	TGTGCCAGCAGTTTCCAGGGGGCTTTTAGCACCGGGGAGCTGTTTTTT
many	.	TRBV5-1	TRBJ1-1	CASSFGLTGGTEAFF	TGCGCCAGCAGCTTCGGTCTGACGGGGGGCACTGAAGCTTTCTTT
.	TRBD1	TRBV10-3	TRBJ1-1	CAISLTGETEAFF	TGTGCCATCAGTCTGACAGGGGAAACTGAAGCTTTCTTT
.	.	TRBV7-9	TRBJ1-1	CASSEQTEAFF	TGTGCCAGCAGCGAGCAGACTGAAGCTTTCTTT
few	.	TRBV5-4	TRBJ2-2	CASSSLWGGTGELFF	TGTGCCAGCAGCTCCCTCTGGGGTGGGACCGGGGAGCTGTTTTTT
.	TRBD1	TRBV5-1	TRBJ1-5	CASSFRQGEQPQHF	TGCGCCAGCAGCTTTAGACAGGGGGAACAGCCCCAGCATTTT
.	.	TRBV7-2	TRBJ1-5	CASSLGGPQHF	TGTGCCAGCAGCCTCGGTGGGCCCCAGCATTTT